The 14 T cell receptor beta chains reported below all come from one sample, sequenced in a study of blood T cell repertoires in COVID-19. TCRdb's table, derived via immunoSEQ multiplex PCR, lists solely in-frame clones and lacks some. Altogether about 200,000 clones are present, just under 90% being singletons, with the ten largest covering approximately 6.2%. Sequenced: peripheral blood. The receptors were gathered from a man in his sixties who had recovered from COVID-19.

The CDR3 DNA sequence: TGTGCCAGCTCACCATTAGCGGGAGTTGGCGATACGCAGTATTTT. This encodes CASSPLAGVGDTQYF. The chain employs TRBV18 and TRBJ2-3; 9 nucleotides align to TRBD2. V lost 2 bases and J lost 6; bases outside the gene matches: 6. From germline, CDR1 is KGHSH and CDR2 LQKENI. The CDR3 runs to 15 residues. The whole variable domain, filled in from reference TRBV18 and TRBJ2-3, reads NAGVMQNPRHLVRRRGQEARLRCSPMKGHSHVYWYRQLPEEGLKFMVYLQKENIIDESGMPKERFSAEFPKEGPSILRIQQVVRGDSAAYFCASSPLAGVGDTQYFGPGTRLTVL.

This clone is a singleton in its sample. The chain joins TRBV7-2 to TRBJ1-5; 10 nucleotides agree with TRBD1. Germline assignment: CDR1 SGHTA and CDR2 FQGNSA. CDR3 size: 14 residues. V lost 4 bases, J lost 9 bases, and 6 bases stayed unmatched. In DNA, the CDR3 is TGTGCCAGCAGCTCCGGACAGGGGGTAGGGCCCCAGCATTTT. Its protein product is CASSSGQGVGPQHF.

The chain employs TRBV6-5 and TRBJ2-1; D possibly corresponds to TRBD1 (6 bases). The V gene lost 6 bases and the J gene lost 1 base, with 13 bases spanning the gap. The CDR3 consists of 15 residues. Germline-derived CDR1 and CDR2 are MNHEY and SVGAGI. The CDR3 is CASRRTVRSYNEQFF. The DNA of the CDR3 is TGTGCCAGCAGAAGGACAGTCCGTTCCTACAATGAGCAGTTCTTC.

The sample holds a few counts of this clone. As DNA, the CDR3 is TGTGCCAGTAGTGGGGGACTAGCGGTCACCGGGGAGCTGTTTTTT. Its translation: CASSGGLAVTGELFF. The V and J genes are TRBV19 and TRBJ2-2, with 11 bases identical to TRBD2. The germline gives CDR1 LNHDA, CDR2 SQIVND (reference sequence). The CDR3 covers 15 residues. After removal of 5 bases from V and 4 bases from J, the junction contained 3 bases not matched to a gene.

This clone has a count of ten or more. This rearrangement joins TRBV9 to TRBJ1-2; D unresolved. This CDR3 spans 15 amino acids. Germline V gene data show CDR1 as SGDLS and CDR2 as YYNGEE. The germline V and J ends were trimmed by 4 bases and 0 bases, with 13 bases remaining between them. In DNA, the CDR3 is TGTGCCAGCAGCTCCCACGTGGCTTCTAACTATGGCTACACCTTC. This gives the protein CASSSHVASNYGYTF.

This chain links TRBV5-4 with TRBJ1-1; weak D call: TRBD1 (5 bases). CDR1 is SGHNT and CDR2 is YYREEE in the germline V gene (reference sequence). The CDR3 extends over 14 amino acids. The ends were cut back, 3 bases at V and 2 bases at J, with 11 bases in the middle. The CDR3 loop is CASSWEGPNTEAFF. The CDR3 bases are TGTGCCAGCAGCTGGGAGGGGCCCAACACTGAAGCTTTCTTT.

The V call is TRBV7-6, the J call TRBJ2-7; D unclear. The CDR3 has 14 amino acids. Per the germline V gene, CDR1 is SGHVS and CDR2 is FNYEAQ. V lost 4 bases and J 5 bases, leaving 15 bases between the germline ends. The CDR3 region has the DNA TGTGCCAGCAGCTCCCCCTCTACTGGGCACGAGCAGTACTTC. Translated, it gives CASSSPSTGHEQYF.

The CDR3: CASSPTGVGSYNEQFF. The CDR3 DNA reads as TGTGCCAGCAGTCCCACGGGAGTCGGCTCCTACAATGAGCAGTTCTTC. V usage is TRBV7-3 and J usage is TRBJ2-1; tentatively, D is TRBD2 (6 bases). The CDR3 has 16 amino acids. Germline values: CDR1 SGHTA, CDR2 FQGTGA. V dropped 6 bases and J dropped 0 bases, with 15 bases sitting between them. The full variable domain, with the rest looked up from reference TRBV7-3 and TRBJ2-1, is GAGVSQTPSNKVTEKGKYVELRCDPISGHTALYWYRQSLGQGPEFLIYFQGTGAADDSGLPNDRFFAVRPEGSVSTLKIQRTERGDSAVYLCASSPTGVGSYNEQFFGPGTRLTVL.

The genes are TRBV10-3 and TRBJ1-2; no clear D gene. This CDR3 is 13 amino acids long. The V gene's germline CDR1 is ENHRY and CDR2 SYGVKD. The ends were cut back, 0 bases at V and 6 bases at J, with 8 bases in the middle. The CDR3 DNA reads as TGTGCCATCAGTGAGTCGGGGAGTAATGGCTACACCTTC. Its protein is CAISESGSNGYTF.

The chain links TRBV3-1 (or the pseudogene TRBV3-2) to TRBJ2-2; 7 bases align to TRBD1. Germline V gene data show CDR1 as LGHDT and CDR2 as YNNKEL (reference sequence). The CDR3 sequence is 13 residues long. The J segment lost 5 bases and the V segment lost 6 bases, leaving 3 bases of the junction unmatched. The CDR3 region has the DNA TGTGCCAGCAGTACAGGGGATACCGGGGAGCTGTTTTTT. Translated, it gives CASSTGDTGELFF.

The chain couples TRBV6-2 or TRBV6-3 to TRBJ1-5, with D possibly TRBD1 on 5 matching bases. V dropped 6 bases and J dropped 0 bases, with 18 bases sitting between them. The V gene's germline CDR1 is MNHEY and CDR2 SVGEGT. This CDR3 spans 17 amino acids. The CDR3 region is CASSPSAGPPSNQPQHF. For the CDR3, the DNA is TGTGCCAGCAGCCCGTCGGCAGGGCCCCCTAGCAATCAGCCCCAGCATTTT.

The chain recombines TRBV7-2 with TRBJ1-2; perhaps TRBD1 as D (6 bases). The V gene lost 4 bases and the J gene lost 4 bases, with 13 bases spanning the gap. The CDR3 runs to 14 residues. Germline V gene data show CDR1 as SGHTA and CDR2 as FQGNSA. CDR3 sequence (DNA): TGTGCCAGCAGCTCCCCGGGACACATCTATGGCTACACCTTC. Encoded protein: CASSSPGHIYGYTF.

V is TRBV19 and J is TRBJ1-1; TRBD1 matches 12 bases. Germline lookup yields CDR1 LNHDA and CDR2 SQIVND (reference sequence). With V trimmed by 3 bases and J by 5 bases, 13 bases remained unmatched. The CDR3 spans 18 residues. The CDR3 nucleotides read TGTGCCAGTAGTATCATACGAGGGACAGGGGGCAAAGTGACTGAAGCTTTCTTT. Its protein is CASSIIRGTGGKVTEAFF.

This rearrangement joins TRBV9 to TRBJ1-1; D ambiguous. This CDR3 is 13 amino acids long. The germline V gene encodes CDR1 SGDLS and CDR2 YYNGEE. Trimming cost V 5 bases and J 7 bases, with 15 bases left between them. CDR3 in amino acids: CASSKGGEREAFF. CDR3 bases: TGTGCCAGCAGTAAAGGTGGAGAACGTGAAGCTTTCTTT. Filled out from reference TRBV9 and TRBJ1-1, the complete variable domain reads DSGVTQTPKHLITATGQRVTLRCSPRSGDLSVYWYQQSLDQGLQFLIQYYNGEERAKGNILERFSAQQFPDLHSELNLSSLELGDSALYFCASSKGGEREAFFGQGTRLTVV.